The 18 T cell receptor beta chains reported below all come from one sample, sequenced in a study of brain T cells in children with intractable seizures. The protocol was immunoSEQ multiplex PCR, while the TCRdb copy is restricted to in-frame clones and leaves out a portion. The sample has about 80,000 clones, about 93% seen once. The source material was peripheral blood, sampled at surgery. These receptors originate from a girl between 2 and 10 years old with Rasmussen encephalitis and intractable seizures.

This clone was detected a few times. The gene calls are TRBV7-9 and TRBJ1-2; D is ambiguous. The CDR3 spans 14 residues. From germline, CDR1 is SEHNR and CDR2 FQNEAQ (reference sequence). The ends were cut back, 5 bases at V and 1 base at J, with 11 bases in the middle. The CDR3 nucleotides are TGTGCCAGCAGCACCGACACGAATAACTATGGCTACACCTTC. This translates into CASSTDTNNYGYTF.

V and J are TRBV7-7 and TRBJ2-5; perhaps D is TRBD1 or TRBD2 (5 bases each). The CDR3 is 13 amino acids. Trimming removed 5 bases from V and 5 bases from J, with 12 bases in between. CDR1 SSHAT and CDR2 FNYEAQ come from the germline V gene (reference sequence). CDR3: CASSPGAGETQYF. The CDR3 bases are TGTGCCAGCAGCCCCGGGGCGGGTGAGACCCAGTACTTC.

This clone was recorded a few times. The chain carries TRBV5-4 and TRBJ1-2, with no clear D. The CDR3 is made up of 15 amino acids. Deletions cut 1 base from V and 6 bases from J, with 16 bases between. Germline lookup yields CDR1 SGHNT and CDR2 YYREEE (reference sequence). The CDR3 DNA reads TGTGCCAGCAGCTTGCCCCCCTTTTCGACGGATGGCTACACCTTC. Translated, it gives CASSLPPFSTDGYTF.

The chain joins TRBV28 to TRBJ2-1, with D perhaps TRBD2 (6 bases). The germline V gene encodes CDR1 MDHEN and CDR2 SYDVKM. V lost 7 bases to trimming and J lost 11 bases, with 27 bases between them. The CDR3 has 16 residues. The CDR3 sequence is CASTNGGTHSLQQQFF. In DNA, the CDR3 is TGTGCCAGCACTAACGGGGGAACTCACTCTTTACAACAGCAGTTCTTC.

The chain joins TRBV2 to TRBJ1-2; 10 positions agree with TRBD1. CDR1 is SNHLY, CDR2 FYNNEI, per germline. The CDR3 extends over 14 amino acids. V shed 9 bases and J 8 bases; nucleotides not matched to a gene: 12. CDR3 in DNA: TGTGCCAGTTGGGCACCCGGGACAGGGGACGGCTACACCTTC. Amino acids: CASWAPGTGDGYTF.

This chain connects TRBV28 to TRBJ2-5; 7 positions match TRBD2. Germline V CDR1 and CDR2: MDHEN, SYDVKM. CDR3 length equals 17 residues. After removal of 3 bases from V and 7 bases from J, the junction contained 17 bases not matched to a gene. CDR3 nucleotide sequence: TGTGCCAGCAGTTTCGCGTTCAAGGGAGGGATCAAGGGGACCCAGTACTTC. This sequence encodes CASSFAFKGGIKGTQYF.

V and J are TRBV2 and TRBJ1-2; unclear D gene. The CDR3 runs to 17 residues. V lost 6 bases, J lost 8 bases, and 28 bases lay in between. Germline V gives CDR1 SNHLY, CDR2 FYNNEI. CDR3 nucleotides: TGTGCCAGCAGGTCAGGTGCGGAATTCGCCCAAGGTCGGGGCTACACCTTC. It translates to CASRSGAEFAQGRGYTF.

This clone was seen just once. CDR3 residues: CASSLRTVTDTQYF. The DNA for the CDR3 is TGTGCCAGCAGCCTGCGGACAGTCACAGATACGCAGTATTTT. The chain couples TRBV7-6 to TRBJ2-3; the D gene is possibly TRBD1 (6 bases). Trimming cost V 5 bases and J 2 bases, with 11 bases left between them. The CDR3 has 14 amino acids. Looked up from germline, CDR1 is SGHVS and CDR2 is FNYEAQ.

This clone rates as medium-sized (0.01 to 0.1%). The chain combines TRBV28 with TRBJ2-7; TRBD1 agrees at 10 bases. The ends lost 6 bases at V and 6 bases at J; junction bases unmatched: 5. Germline loops: CDR1 MDHEN, CDR2 SYDVKM. The CDR3 sequence is 13 residues long. CDR3 sequence (DNA): TGTGCCAGCAGCGACAGGGGGCTTATCGAGCAGTACTTC. Amino acid sequence: CASSDRGLIEQYF.

The CDR3 here is CASSVGYGYTF. CDR3 nucleotide sequence: TGTGCCAGCAGTGTCGGATATGGCTACACCTTC. This chain links TRBV25-1 with TRBJ1-2; D gene ambiguous. Germline CDR1 is MGHDK and CDR2 is SYGVNS. V was trimmed by 4 bases and J by 5 bases, leaving 5 bases between them. This CDR3 spans 11 amino acids.

This clone was picked up one time. The genes are TRBV11-3 and TRBJ2-4; no reliable D call. V was shortened by 0 bases and J by 3 bases, with 6 bases between the two germline ends. The CDR3 sequence is 14 residues long. The germline V gene has CDR1 SGHNT and CDR2 YENEEA. CDR3 loop: CASSLDNYKNIQYF. DNA of the CDR3: TGTGCCAGCAGCTTAGATAACTACAAAAACATTCAGTACTTC.

This chain joins TRBV4-1 and TRBJ1-1; D is possibly TRBD1 (5 bases). The length of the CDR3 is 14 residues. Germline assignment: CDR1 MGHRA and CDR2 YSYEKL. V was pared by 3 bases and J by 4 bases, with 12 bases between. CDR3 nucleotide sequence: TGCGCCAGCAGCCAGGAGGGGAAAGTCACTGAAGCTTTCTTT. Amino acids: CASSQEGKVTEAFF.

This chain links TRBV7-2 with TRBJ1-1; no clear D gene. V shed 0 bases and J shed 1 base, with 6 bases lying between them. Germline V lookup: CDR1 SGHTA, CDR2 FQGNSA. This CDR3 contains 14 residues. The CDR3, as DNA: TGTGCCAGCAGCTTAGCAGGAGGGAACACTGAAGCTTTCTTT. Its translation: CASSLAGGNTEAFF.

The rearrangement uses TRBV7-9 and TRBJ2-2, with TRBD1 matching 8 bases. J was trimmed by 3 bases and V by 5 bases; bases with no gene match: 11. This CDR3 has 17 residues. Germline V lookup: CDR1 SEHNR, CDR2 FQNEAQ (reference sequence). CDR3 sequence: CASSPNDRGRDTGELFF. For the CDR3, the DNA is TGTGCCAGCAGCCCGAATGACAGGGGTCGGGACACCGGGGAGCTGTTTTTT. The entire variable domain, with the rest obtained from reference TRBV7-9 and TRBJ2-2, is as follows: DTGVSQNPRHKITKRGQNVTFRCDPISEHNRLYWYRQTLGQGPEFLTYFQNEAQLEKSRLLSDRFSAERPKGSFSTLEIQRTEQGDSAMYLCASSPNDRGRDTGELFFGEGSRLTVL.

The CDR3 spells CASSSLGGDRKAFF. The CDR3 coding sequence is TGTGCCAGCAGCTCTCTTGGGGGGGACAGGAAAGCTTTCTTT. J is TRBJ1-1 and V is TRBV7-9; 8 bases align to TRBD1. The CDR3 runs to 14 residues. The trim removed 4 bases at V and 9 bases at J, leaving 10 bases unmatched. Germline V gives CDR1 SEHNR, CDR2 FQNEAQ (reference sequence).

CDR3 region: CASSGIAGTEAFF. The CDR3 DNA follows: TGTGCCAGCAGCGGCATCGCGGGCACTGAAGCTTTCTTT. J is TRBJ1-1 and V is TRBV9, with D uncertain. The V and J ends lost 3 bases and 4 bases respectively, with 10 bases between them. The germline gives CDR1 SGDLS, CDR2 YYNGEE. The CDR3 runs 13 residues.

The V call is TRBV3-1 (or the pseudogene TRBV3-2), the J call TRBJ2-6; 9 bases are a match to TRBD2. Germline CDR1 and CDR2: LGHDT and YNNKEL (reference sequence). The CDR3 extends over 17 amino acids. J gave up 2 bases and V 3 bases, and 5 bases lay outside the gene matches. The CDR3 here is CASSQTSGRTGANVLTF. CDR3 bases: TGTGCCAGCAGCCAGACGAGCGGGAGGACTGGGGCCAACGTCCTGACTTTC.

This clone has a single count. The J gene is TRBJ1-4, the V gene TRBV7-2, with D maybe TRBD1 (5 bases). Germline CDR1 is SGHTA and CDR2 is FQGNSA. V was shortened by 5 bases and J by 5 bases, with 18 bases between the two germline ends. The length of the CDR3 is 16 residues. As DNA, the CDR3 is TGTGCCAGCAGCCTTTCCCCGAGACAGTCAAATGAAAAACTGTTTTTT. Translation gives CASSLSPRQSNEKLFF.